This passage covers 8 T cell receptor beta chains from one sample sequenced in a study of T cells in women clearing cervical HPV infection. Some clones are missing from TCRdb's copy, which holds only in-frame ones; the method was immunoSEQ multiplex PCR. The table counts about 23,000 clones; less than 3.5% lies in the top ten. Specimen: blood buffy coat. The source is a woman between 18 and 75 years old with a cervical HPV16 infection that either progressed to CIN3+ or cleared (not recorded which).

About this clone: One end of the junction fails to match germline, which may point to a read error. Sequencing ends 3 residues short of the CDR3 end; the germline J gene provides the rest. Other DNA sequences in this sample translate to the same CDR3. The chain couples TRBV29-1 to TRBJ1-2, with a tentative D call TRBD1 (5 bases). The CDR3 has 12 residues. CDR1 and CDR2 (germline): SQVTM, ANQGSEA. CDR3 DNA (partial): TGCAGCGTTAAGACAGAAAACTATGGT. It specifies CSVKTENYG. The CDR3 in full is CSVKTENYGYTF.

To note about this clone: The read terminates 3 residues ahead of where the CDR3 ends, so the germline J gene completes it. This sequence joins TRBV2 and TRBJ2-3; tentative D call: TRBD2 (6 bases). This CDR3 is built from 15 residues. Looked up from germline, CDR1 is SNHLY and CDR2 is FYNNEI. The CDR3 bases that were read are TGTGCCAGCAGCGAACTAGCCTGGCGGGGAGAGACG. It is translated as CASSELAWRGET. The full CDR3 protein reads CASSELAWRGETQYF.

As regards this clone: The DNA ends 3 residues before the CDR3 does, and the rest of the CDR3 is filled in from the germline J gene. The chain couples TRBV4-1 to TRBJ2-1; 9 bases agree with TRBD1. V lost 3 bases to trimming and J lost 9 bases; unmatched junction nucleotides: 9. Germline assignment: CDR1 MGHRA and CDR2 YSYEKL. The CDR3 has 15 residues. The CDR3 sequence: CASSHPGTGLREQFF. CDR3 DNA (partial): TGCGCCAGCAGCCACCCCGGGACAGGGCTACGTGAG.

In the case of this clone: The CDR3 is cut off 3 residues early in the read; its end comes from the germline J gene. This chain connects TRBV5-6 to TRBJ2-5, with a possible D match to TRBD1 (5 bases). The CDR3 consists of 14 residues. CDR1 and CDR2 from the germline V gene are SGHDT and YYEEEE. V lost 4 bases, J lost 2 bases, and 12 bases lay in between. The sequenced CDR3 bases are TGTGCCAGCAGCCCGACAGAAGAACAAGAGACC. It encodes CASSPTEEQET. The entire CDR3 protein is CASSPTEEQETQYF.

A note on this clone: The read ends 3 residues shy of where the CDR3 ends; the end is completed using the germline J gene. The rearrangement uses TRBV14 and TRBJ1-3; no clear D. The germline V gene has CDR1 SGHDN and CDR2 FVKESK. CDR3 size: 18 residues. Trimming removed 3 bases at V and 2 bases at J, with 20 bases between. The CDR3 sequence is CASSQMRMEGLTGNTIYF. The CDR3 DNA, read in part, is TGTGCCAGCAGCCAGATGAGGATGGAGGGCCTTACTGGAAACACC.

The chain's CDR3 is CAGHPDRDKPLHF. CDR3 bases read: TGTGCCGGCCACCCCGACAGGGATAAACCC. This chain uses TRBV30 with TRBJ1-6; 7 bases line up with TRBD1. The sequence runs out 3 residues before the end of the CDR3; the remainder is reconstructed from the germline J gene. The CDR3 has 13 amino acids. Germline CDR1 is GTSNPN and CDR2 is SVGIG (reference sequence). V gave up 8 bases and J gave up 12 bases; unmatched junction bases: 13.

Regarding this clone: The read is 3 residues too short to cover the CDR3 end, so that end is filled in from the germline J gene. The chain recombines TRBV2 with TRBJ1-6; D not certain. Per the germline V gene, CDR1 is SNHLY and CDR2 is FYNNEI. Trimming cost V 0 bases and J 11 bases, with 14 bases left between them. The CDR3 runs to 15 residues. CDR3 DNA, as far as it was read: TGTGCCAGCAGTGAAGCGAATGTGGCGGTCGCACCC. This gives the protein CASSEANVAVAP. The whole CDR3 sequence is CASSEANVAVAPLHF.

As regards this clone: The read halts 3 residues ahead of the CDR3 end, with the missing end drawn from the germline J gene. The genes are TRBV10-3 and TRBJ2-1; TRBD2 aligns across 8 bases. J gave up 5 bases and V 10 bases, and 7 bases lay outside the gene matches. Germline CDR1 ENHRY, CDR2 SYGVKD. The CDR3 loop spans 13 amino acids. This CDR3 reads CATQREPHNEQFF. Partial CDR3 DNA: TGTGCCACCCAGCGGGAGCCCCACAATGAG.